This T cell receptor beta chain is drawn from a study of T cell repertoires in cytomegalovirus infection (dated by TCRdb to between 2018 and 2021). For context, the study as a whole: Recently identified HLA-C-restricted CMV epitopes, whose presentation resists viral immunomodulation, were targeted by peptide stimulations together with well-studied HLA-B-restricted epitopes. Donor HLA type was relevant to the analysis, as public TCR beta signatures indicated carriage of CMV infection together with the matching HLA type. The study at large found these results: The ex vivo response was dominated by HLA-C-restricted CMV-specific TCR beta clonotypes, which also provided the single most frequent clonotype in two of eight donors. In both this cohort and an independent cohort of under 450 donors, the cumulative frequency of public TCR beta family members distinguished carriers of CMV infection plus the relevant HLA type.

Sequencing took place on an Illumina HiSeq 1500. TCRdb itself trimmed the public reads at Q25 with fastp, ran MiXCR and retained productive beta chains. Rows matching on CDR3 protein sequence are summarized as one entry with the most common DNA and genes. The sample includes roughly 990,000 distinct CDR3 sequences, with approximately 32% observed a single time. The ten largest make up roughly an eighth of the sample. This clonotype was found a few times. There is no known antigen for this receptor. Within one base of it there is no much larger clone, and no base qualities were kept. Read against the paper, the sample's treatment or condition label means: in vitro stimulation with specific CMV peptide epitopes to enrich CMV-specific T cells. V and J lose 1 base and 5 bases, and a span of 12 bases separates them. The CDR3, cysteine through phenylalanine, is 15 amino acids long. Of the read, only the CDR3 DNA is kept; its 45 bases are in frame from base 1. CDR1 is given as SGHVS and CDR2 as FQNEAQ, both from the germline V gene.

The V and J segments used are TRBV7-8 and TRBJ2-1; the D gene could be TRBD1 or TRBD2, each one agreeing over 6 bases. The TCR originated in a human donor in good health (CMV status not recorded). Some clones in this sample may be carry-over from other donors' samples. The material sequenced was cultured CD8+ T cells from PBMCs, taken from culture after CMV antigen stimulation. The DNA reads TGTGCCAGCAGCTTAGAGCCGGGGGCCCACAATGAGCAGTTCTTC. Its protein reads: CASSLEPGAHNEQFF. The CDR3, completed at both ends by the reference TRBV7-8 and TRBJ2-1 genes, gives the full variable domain GAGVSQSPRYKVAKRGQDVALRCDPISGHVSLFWYQQALGQGPEFLTYFQNEAQLDKSGLPSDRFFAERPEGSVSTLKIQRTQQEDSAVYLCASSLEPGAHNEQFFGPGTRLTVL.